This TCR beta chain derives from a study of blood T cell repertoires in COVID-19. Sequencing used immunoSEQ multiplex PCR; TCRdb keeps in-frame clones, though not all of them. Found here are hundreds of thousands of clones, roughly nine tenths of them singletons; the top ten hold roughly 3%. The CDR3 length is 15 residues. V gave up 6 bases and J gave up 2 bases, with 14 bases separating them. The germline CDR1 and CDR2 sequences are SNHLY and FYNNEI. Sequenced: PBMCs or T cells enriched from blood (not recorded which). The sequence came from a young woman who had recovered from COVID-19. The J gene is TRBJ1-5, the V gene TRBV2, with a possible D match to TRBD1 (6 bases). CDR3 coding DNA: TGTGCCAGCAGGGCGGACAGCTCTGGCAATCAGCCCCAGCATTTT. Translating gives CASRADSSGNQPQHF. Combining the CDR3 with reference TRBV2 and TRBJ1-5 gives the whole variable domain EPEVTQTPSHQVTQMGQEVILRCVPISNHLYFYWYRQILGQKVEFLVSFYNNEISEKSEIFDDQFSVERPDGSNFTLKIRSTKLEDSAMYFCASRADSSGNQPQHFGDGTRLSIL.